This T cell receptor beta chain appears in the sequencing data of a study of T cell changes during pregnancy in multiple sclerosis. The CDR3 runs to 15 residues. V shed 4 bases and J shed 2 bases, with 13 bases lying between them. The germline CDR1 and CDR2 sequences are SGHDN and FVKESK. Generated by immunoSEQ multiplex PCR, the TCRdb table keeps only in-frame clones and is missing some. The table has around 42,000 clones, about 90% seen once. V usage is TRBV14 and J usage is TRBJ2-3, with D possibly TRBD1 on 5 matching bases. This clonotype was obtained from a female donor in good health, enrolled as a control in a pregnancy study. Sequencing was performed on peripheral blood, taken in the first trimester of pregnancy. In DNA form, the CDR3 reads TGTGCCAGCAGCCCTCGGTTAGGGGCCACAGATACGCAGTATTTT. This codes for CASSPRLGATDTQYF.